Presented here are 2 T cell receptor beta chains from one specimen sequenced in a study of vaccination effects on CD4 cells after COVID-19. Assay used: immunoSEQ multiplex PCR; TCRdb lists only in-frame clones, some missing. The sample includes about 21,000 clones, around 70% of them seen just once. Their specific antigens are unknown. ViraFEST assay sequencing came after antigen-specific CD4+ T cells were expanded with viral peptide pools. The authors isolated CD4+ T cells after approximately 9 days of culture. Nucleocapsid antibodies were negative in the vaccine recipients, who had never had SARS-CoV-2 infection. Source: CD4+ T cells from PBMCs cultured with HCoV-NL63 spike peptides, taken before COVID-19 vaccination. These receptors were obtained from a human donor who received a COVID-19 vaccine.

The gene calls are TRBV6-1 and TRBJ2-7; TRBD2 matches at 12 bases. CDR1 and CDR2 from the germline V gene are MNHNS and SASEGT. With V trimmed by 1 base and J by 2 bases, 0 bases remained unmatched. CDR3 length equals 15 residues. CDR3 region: CASSEGLAGAYEQYF. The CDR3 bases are TGTGCCAGCAGTGAAGGACTAGCGGGGGCCTACGAGCAGTACTTC.

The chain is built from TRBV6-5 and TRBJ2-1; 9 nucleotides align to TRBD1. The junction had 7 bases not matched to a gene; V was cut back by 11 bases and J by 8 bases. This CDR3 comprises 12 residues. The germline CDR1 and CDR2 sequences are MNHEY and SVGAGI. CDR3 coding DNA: TGTGCCGGCGACAGGGGGGGCGATGAGCAGTTCTTC. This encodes CAGDRGGDEQFF.